Sequencing of this T cell receptor (beta chain) was carried out in a study of cytomegalovirus exposure and HLA in healthy donors. The PCR had 60 Vbeta and 13 Jbeta primers. The protocol was immunoSEQ multiplex PCR, while the TCRdb copy is restricted to in-frame clones and leaves out a portion. Among about 140,000 clones listed, 73% were seen once. The CDR3 spans 15 residues. The trim removed 0 bases at V and 2 bases at J, leaving 0 bases unmatched. Germline V gene sequence: CDR1 SGHVS, CDR2 FNYEAQ. V usage is TRBV7-6 and J usage is TRBJ2-7; 11 nucleotides line up with TRBD1. The TCR sequence derives from a human donor in good health. Specimen: PBMCs. The CDR3 DNA reads TGTGCCAGCAGCTTAGCGGGACAGGGGGCCTACGAGCAGTACTTC. It yields the protein CASSLAGQGAYEQYF.